This T cell receptor (beta chain) originates from a study of T cell responses to AZD1222 COVID-19 vaccine. Findings and limits, study-wide: Per reports, nearly half of all spike-specific TCRs target regions that are unmutated in variants.

A word on this clone: Antigen: not known.

Trimming took off 3 bases at V and 7 bases at J, with 15 bases between the two ends. The CDR3 has 15 residues. The germline V gene encodes CDR1 MDHEN and CDR2 SYDVKM. Only in-frame clones appear in the TCRdb table, and some are missing; sequencing was by immunoSEQ multiplex PCR. The repertoire consists of some 96,000 clones, with around nine tenths occurring once and the leading ten covering 2.5% to 3.5%. This sequence joins TRBV28 and TRBJ1-4, with a weak D call TRBD1 (5 bases). The starting material was peripheral blood, obtained on day 0 of AZD1222 vaccination. The sequence derives from an adult in good health. CDR3 bases: TGTGCCAGCAGTTTCGGGGGTAGGGACTTTGAAAAACTGTTTTTT. This codes for CASSFGGRDFEKLFF.